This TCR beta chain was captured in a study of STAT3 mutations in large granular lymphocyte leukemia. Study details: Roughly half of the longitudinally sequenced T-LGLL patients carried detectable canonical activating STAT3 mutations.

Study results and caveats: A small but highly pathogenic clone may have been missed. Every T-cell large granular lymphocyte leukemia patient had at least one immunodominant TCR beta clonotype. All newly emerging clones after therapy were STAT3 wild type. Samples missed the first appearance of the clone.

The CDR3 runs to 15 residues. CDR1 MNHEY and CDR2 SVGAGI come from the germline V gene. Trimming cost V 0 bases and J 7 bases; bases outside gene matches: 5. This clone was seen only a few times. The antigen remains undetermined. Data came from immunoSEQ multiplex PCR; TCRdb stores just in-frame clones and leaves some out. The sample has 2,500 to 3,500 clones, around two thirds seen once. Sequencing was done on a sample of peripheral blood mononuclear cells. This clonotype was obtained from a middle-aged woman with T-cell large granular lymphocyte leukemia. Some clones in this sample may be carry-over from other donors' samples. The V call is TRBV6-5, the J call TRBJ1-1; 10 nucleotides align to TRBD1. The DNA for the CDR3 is TGTGCCAGCAGTTACTCGACAGGGGGCCTTTTTGAAGCTTTCTTT. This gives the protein CASSYSTGGLFEAFF.